This T cell receptor (beta chain) is drawn from a study of blood T cell repertoires in COVID-19. Germline trimming cut 2 bases from V and 7 bases from J; bases unmatched to any gene: 2. Germline V CDR1 and CDR2: LNHNV, YYDKDF (reference sequence). The length of the CDR3 is 13 residues. This table comes from immunoSEQ multiplex PCR, and its TCRdb copy is limited to in-frame clones, with some not included. Among about 59,000 clones listed, about 84% were seen once. J is TRBJ1-2 and V is TRBV15; 9 nucleotides agree with TRBD1. The material sequenced was peripheral blood. The sequence derives from a man aged 60 to 69 with acute or convalescent COVID-19. CDR3 region: CATSRPDRGGYTF. CDR3 bases: TGTGCCACCAGCAGACCGGACAGGGGTGGCTACACCTTC.